The 17 T cell receptor beta chains below were found in one sample sequenced in a study of CD8 T cells in Susac syndrome. Random hexamers were used to reverse transcribe an amount of about 0.45 to 1 ug RNA. TCRdb re-derived calls from the immunoSEQ multiplex PCR reads in MiXCR, one entry per CDR3 protein. There are 75,000 to 80,000 distinct CDR3 sequences in the sample; approximately 95% occur only once, and about 0.48% lies in the top ten. Sequencing was carried out using CD8+ T cells from PBMCs. These receptors all come from a human donor with Susac syndrome.

The CDR3 loop is CASSGQTSRLEQYF. CDR3 DNA: TGTGCCAGCAGTGGACAGACCAGCCGTCTCGAGCAGTACTTC. This chain links TRBV2 with TRBJ2-7; maybe TRBD1 (5 bases). This CDR3 contains 14 residues. V lost 4 bases, J lost 6 bases, and 16 bases lay in between. Germline values: CDR1 SNHLY, CDR2 FYNNEI.

This clonotype was seen a single time. The chain uses TRBV7-2 and TRBJ2-3; perhaps TRBD2 as D (5 bases). Trimming left V 6 bases short and J 4 bases short, with 8 bases between. Germline lookup yields CDR1 SGHTA and CDR2 FQGNSA. CDR3 length equals 12 residues. DNA for the CDR3: TGTGCCAGCAGACTAGTCCCAGATACGCAGTATTTT. This sequence encodes CASRLVPDTQYF.

The gene calls are TRBV9 and TRBJ2-3, with D tentatively TRBD1 (5 bases). The CDR3 runs to 16 residues. Germline V gene lookup returns CDR1 SGDLS and CDR2 YYNGEE. Trimming pared 4 bases from V and 2 bases from J, leaving 17 bases between. CDR3: CASSSFRESYTDTQYF. CDR3 coding DNA: TGTGCCAGCAGCTCATTCAGGGAATCGTACACAGATACGCAGTATTTT.

The chain has TRBV7-8 and TRBJ2-1; 8 bases agree with TRBD1. Looked up from germline, CDR1 is SGHVS and CDR2 is FQNEAQ. The CDR3 runs 15 residues. Trimming took 5 bases from V and 7 from J; bases not matched to a gene: 10. CDR3 coding DNA: TGTGCCAGCAGCGAGACAGGGGCCTCTCGGAATGAGCAGTTCTTC. It encodes CASSETGASRNEQFF. The full variable domain, in which reference TRBV7-8 and TRBJ2-1 provide the parts outside the CDR3, is GAGVSQSPRYKVAKRGQDVALRCDPISGHVSLFWYQQALGQGPEFLTYFQNEAQLDKSGLPSDRFFAERPEGSVSTLKIQRTQQEDSAVYLCASSETGASRNEQFFGPGTRLTVL.

The chain uses TRBV7-9 and TRBJ2-2, with a possible D match to TRBD2 (6 bases). The CDR3 consists of 16 residues. Germline CDR1 is SEHNR and CDR2 is FQNEAQ (reference sequence). Between the trimmed V and J ends, which lost 2 bases and 5 bases, there was a span of 15 bases. CDR3 sequence: CASSLLAPGETGELFF. In nucleotides, the CDR3 is TGTGCCAGCAGCTTACTCGCGCCGGGGGAGACCGGGGAGCTGTTTTTT.

V and J are TRBV19 and TRBJ2-1; 11 bases align to TRBD2. V lost 1 base, J lost 15 bases, and 8 bases stayed unmatched. CDR1 and CDR2 (germline): LNHDA, SQIVND (reference sequence). This CDR3 spans 14 amino acids. The CDR3 DNA follows: TGTGCCAGTAGTATAGGGACTAGCGGGTCCTCCTGGTTCTTC. This encodes CASSIGTSGSSWFF.

This chain connects TRBV3-1 to TRBJ1-2; 7 bases agree with TRBD1. This CDR3 region has 14 residues. Germline V lookup: CDR1 LGHDT, CDR2 YNNKEL (reference sequence). Unmatched junction bases numbered 3, after V lost 0 bases and J lost 5 bases. CDR3 nucleotide sequence: TGTGCCAGCAGCCAAGATCGGGACAGTTATGGCTACACCTTC. It encodes CASSQDRDSYGYTF.

The chain links TRBV9 to TRBJ1-2; D not certain. Germline lookup yields CDR1 SGDLS and CDR2 YYNGEE. This CDR3 has 12 amino acids. The germline V and J ends were trimmed by 3 bases and 8 bases, with 11 bases remaining between them. Here the CDR3 DNA reads TGTGCCAGCAGCGCCGGGATCCTGGGCTACACCTTC. Amino acids: CASSAGILGYTF.

This rearrangement joins TRBV6-6 to TRBJ1-2; D may be TRBD1 (5 bases). V was cut by 8 bases and J by 4 bases, with 20 bases left in between. CDR1 MNHNY and CDR2 SVGAGI come from the germline V gene (reference sequence). The CDR3 totals 15 residues. CDR3 bases: TGTGCCAGCGGCCCAGGCGGGGGGGGAGCCTATGGCTACACCTTC. The encoded protein is CASGPGGGGAYGYTF.

This sequence joins TRBV24-1 and TRBJ1-2; 7 bases are a match to TRBD1. Germline V gene sequence: CDR1 KGHDR, CDR2 SFDVKD. V was pared by 7 bases and J by 0 bases, with 7 bases of the junction left unmatched. This CDR3 region has 15 residues. The CDR3, as DNA: TGTGCCACCAGCTCTTGGACAGGAGCTAACTATGGCTACACCTTC. It codes for CATSSWTGANYGYTF.

The chain links TRBV20-1 to TRBJ2-7; 9 nucleotides line up with TRBD1. Germline V gene data show CDR1 as DFQATT and CDR2 as SNEGSKA (reference sequence). The CDR3 totals 18 residues. V dropped 0 bases and J dropped 3; count of bases not matched to a gene: 15. The CDR3 loop reads CSARDFSQQGASGYEQYF. CDR3 DNA sequence: TGCAGTGCTAGAGATTTCTCCCAACAGGGGGCCTCCGGCTACGAGCAGTACTTC.

This sequence joins TRBV4-3 and TRBJ2-1, with 7 bases aligning to TRBD2. The CDR3 length is 14 residues. Germline loops: CDR1 LGHNA, CDR2 YSLEER. Trimming took 3 bases from V and 2 from J; bases not matched to a gene: 1. This CDR3 reads CASSQRGTYNEQFF. CDR3 nucleotide sequence: TGCGCCAGCAGCCAGCGGGGGACCTACAATGAGCAGTTCTTC.

The V gene is TRBV16, the J gene TRBJ2-7; D may match TRBD1 or TRBD2 (5 bases each). CDR1 is KGHSY, CDR2 FQNENV, per germline. Trimming took 0 bases from V and 5 from J, leaving 8 bases between them. This CDR3 spans 13 amino acids. The CDR3 sequence is CASSQSRGDEQYF. Written as DNA, the CDR3 is TGTGCCAGCAGCCAATCAAGAGGGGACGAGCAGTACTTC.

The chain has TRBV5-6 and TRBJ2-1; TRBD2 agrees at 8 bases. The germline gives CDR1 SGHDT, CDR2 YYEEEE. The CDR3 has 14 residues. J gave up 15 bases and V 4 bases, and 15 bases lay outside the gene matches. CDR3 protein: CASSPGGAGVRSFF. The CDR3 DNA follows: TGTGCCAGCAGCCCGGGGGGAGCGGGGGTTCGATCGTTCTTC.

This chain uses TRBV12-3 or TRBV12-4 with TRBJ2-1; D not certain. Trimming shortened V by 10 bases and J by 10 bases, and 14 bases separated the two germline ends. This CDR3 spans 11 amino acids. The DNA of the CDR3 is TGTGCCACCACCCCGGGCCACGAGCAGTTCTTC. It is translated as CATTPGHEQFF.

The chain joins TRBV14 to TRBJ2-6; D is unclear. This CDR3 is 20 amino acids long. Germline V gene sequence: CDR1 SGHDN, CDR2 FVKESK. V was pared by 4 bases and J by 4 bases, with 26 bases between. Here the CDR3 reads CASSRKPHPESDSGANVLTF. The CDR3 region has the DNA TGTGCCAGCAGCCGAAAGCCACATCCAGAGAGCGACTCCGGGGCCAACGTCCTGACTTTC.

The chain joins TRBV12-3 or TRBV12-4 to TRBJ2-3; D call uncertain. This CDR3 comprises 11 residues. Trimming pared 6 bases from V and 6 bases from J, leaving 7 bases between. The CDR3 is CASSPKDTQYF. In DNA form, the CDR3 reads TGTGCCAGCAGCCCAAAGGATACGCAGTATTTT.